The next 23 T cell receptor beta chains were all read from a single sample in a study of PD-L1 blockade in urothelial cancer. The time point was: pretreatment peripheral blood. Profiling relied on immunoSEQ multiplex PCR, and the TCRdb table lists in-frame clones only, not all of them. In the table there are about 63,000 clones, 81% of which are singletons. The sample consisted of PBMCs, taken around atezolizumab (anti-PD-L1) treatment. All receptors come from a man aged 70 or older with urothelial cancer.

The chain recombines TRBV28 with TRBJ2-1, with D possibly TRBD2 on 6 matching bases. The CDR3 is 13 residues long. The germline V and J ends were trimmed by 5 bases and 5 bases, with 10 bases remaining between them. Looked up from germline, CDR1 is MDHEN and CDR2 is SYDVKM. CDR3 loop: CASSLGLDNEQFF. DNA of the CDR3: TGTGCCAGCAGTCTGGGACTCGACAATGAGCAGTTCTTC.

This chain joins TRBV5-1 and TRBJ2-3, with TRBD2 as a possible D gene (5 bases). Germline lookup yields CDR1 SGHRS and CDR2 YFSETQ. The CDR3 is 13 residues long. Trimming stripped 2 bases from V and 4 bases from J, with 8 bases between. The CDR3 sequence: CASSFVGADTQYF. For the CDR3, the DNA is TGCGCCAGCAGCTTTGTCGGGGCAGATACGCAGTATTTT. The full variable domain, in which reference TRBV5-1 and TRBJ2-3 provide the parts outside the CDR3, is KAGVTQTPRYLIKTRGQQVTLSCSPISGHRSVSWYQQTPGQGLQFLFEYFSETQRNKGNFPGRFSGRQFSNSRSEMNVSTLELGDSALYLCASSFVGADTQYFGPGTRLTVL.

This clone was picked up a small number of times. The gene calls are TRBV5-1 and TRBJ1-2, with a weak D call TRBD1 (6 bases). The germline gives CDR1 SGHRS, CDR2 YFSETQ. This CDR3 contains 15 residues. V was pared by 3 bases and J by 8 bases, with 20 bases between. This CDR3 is CASSSTGQSAAGYTF. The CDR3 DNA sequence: TGCGCCAGCAGCTCGACTGGACAGAGCGCAGCCGGCTACACCTTC.

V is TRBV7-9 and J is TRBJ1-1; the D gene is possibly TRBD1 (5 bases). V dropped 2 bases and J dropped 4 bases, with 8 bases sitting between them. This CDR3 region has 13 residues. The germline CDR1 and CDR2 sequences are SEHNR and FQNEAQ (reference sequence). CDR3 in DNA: TGTGCCAGCAGCTTACAGGGCCTCACTGAAGCTTTCTTT. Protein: CASSLQGLTEAFF.

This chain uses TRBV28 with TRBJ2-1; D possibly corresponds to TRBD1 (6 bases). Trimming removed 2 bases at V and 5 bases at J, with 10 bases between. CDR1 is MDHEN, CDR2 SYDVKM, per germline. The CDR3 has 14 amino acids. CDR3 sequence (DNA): TGTGCCAGCAGTTTAGGGGGCAGGAACAATGAGCAGTTCTTC. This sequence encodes CASSLGGRNNEQFF.

CDR3 bases: TGTGCCAGCAGCTCCCGGACAGATTTTTATGGCTACACCTTC. It codes for CASSSRTDFYGYTF. This sequence joins TRBV7-8 and TRBJ1-2; D perhaps matches TRBD1 (6 bases). The CDR3 is 14 amino acids. In germline, CDR1 is SGHVS, CDR2 FQNEAQ. V lost 4 bases and J 5 bases, leaving 14 bases between the germline ends.

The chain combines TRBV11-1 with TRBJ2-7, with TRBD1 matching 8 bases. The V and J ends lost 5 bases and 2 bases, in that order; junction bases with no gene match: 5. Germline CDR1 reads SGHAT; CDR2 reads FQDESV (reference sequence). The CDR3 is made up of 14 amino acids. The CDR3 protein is CASSRRDRTYEQYF. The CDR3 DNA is TGTGCCAGCAGCCGCCGGGACAGGACCTACGAGCAGTACTTC.

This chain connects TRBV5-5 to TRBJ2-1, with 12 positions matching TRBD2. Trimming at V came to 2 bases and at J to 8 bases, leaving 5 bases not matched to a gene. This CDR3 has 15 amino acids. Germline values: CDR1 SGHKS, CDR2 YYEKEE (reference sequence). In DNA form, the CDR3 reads TGTGCCAGCAGCTTTGTGCTAGCGGGGGGGGATGAGCAGTTCTTC. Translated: CASSFVLAGGDEQFF.

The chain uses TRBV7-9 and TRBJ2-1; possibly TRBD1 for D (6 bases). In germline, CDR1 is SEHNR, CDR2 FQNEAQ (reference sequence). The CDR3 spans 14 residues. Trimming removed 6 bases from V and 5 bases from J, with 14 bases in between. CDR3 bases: TGTGCCAGCAGTCCACAGGGAGCTGACAATGAGCAGTTCTTC. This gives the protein CASSPQGADNEQFF.

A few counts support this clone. DNA for the CDR3: TGTGCCAGCAGCGTAGGAGGGACAGGCAGTTTCAATGAGCAGTTCTTC. Translation gives CASSVGGTGSFNEQFF. The chain combines TRBV9 with TRBJ2-1, with 8 bases fitting TRBD1. The CDR3 sequence is 16 residues long. Trimming at V came to 0 bases and at J to 6 bases, leaving 8 bases not matched to a gene. Germline CDR1 is SGDLS and CDR2 is YYNGEE.

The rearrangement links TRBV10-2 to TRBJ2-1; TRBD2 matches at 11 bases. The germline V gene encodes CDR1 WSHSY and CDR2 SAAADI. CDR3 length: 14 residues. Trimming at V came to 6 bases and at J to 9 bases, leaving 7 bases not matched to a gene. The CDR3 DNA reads TGCGCCAGCAGCTTTAGCGGGGGGGCCTTTGAGCAGTTCTTC. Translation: CASSFSGGAFEQFF.

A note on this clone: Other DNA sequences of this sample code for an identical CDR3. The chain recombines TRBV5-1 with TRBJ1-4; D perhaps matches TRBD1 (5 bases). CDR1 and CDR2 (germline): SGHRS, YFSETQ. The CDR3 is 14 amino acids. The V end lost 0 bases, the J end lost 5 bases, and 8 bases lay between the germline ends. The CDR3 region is CASSLGQGNEKLFF. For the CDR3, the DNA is TGCGCCAGCAGCTTGGGCCAGGGAAATGAAAAACTGTTTTTT.

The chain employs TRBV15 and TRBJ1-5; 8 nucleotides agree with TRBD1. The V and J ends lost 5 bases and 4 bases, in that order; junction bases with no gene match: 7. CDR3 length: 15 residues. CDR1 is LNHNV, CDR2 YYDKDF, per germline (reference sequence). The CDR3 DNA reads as TGTGCCACCAGCCCCCGGAGGACAGGGAATCAGCCCCAGCATTTT. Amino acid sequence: CATSPRRTGNQPQHF.

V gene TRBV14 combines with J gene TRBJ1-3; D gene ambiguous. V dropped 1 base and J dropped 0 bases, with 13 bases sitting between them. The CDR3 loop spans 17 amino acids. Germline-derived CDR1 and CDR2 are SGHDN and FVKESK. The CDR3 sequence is CASSQGFWRSSGNTIYF. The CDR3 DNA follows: TGTGCCAGCAGCCAAGGCTTTTGGAGAAGCTCTGGAAACACCATATATTTT.

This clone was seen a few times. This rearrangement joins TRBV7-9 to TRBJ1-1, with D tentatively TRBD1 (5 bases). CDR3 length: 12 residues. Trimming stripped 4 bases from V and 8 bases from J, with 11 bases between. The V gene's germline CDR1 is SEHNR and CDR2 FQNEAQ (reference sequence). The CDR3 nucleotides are TGTGCCAGCAGCTCCGTGACAGCCGAAGCTTTCTTT. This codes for CASSSVTAEAFF.

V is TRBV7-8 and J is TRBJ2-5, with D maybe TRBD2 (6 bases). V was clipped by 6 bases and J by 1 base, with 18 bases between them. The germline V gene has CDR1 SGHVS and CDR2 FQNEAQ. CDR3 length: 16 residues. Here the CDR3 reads CASRPTGRQSQETQYF. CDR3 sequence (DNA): TGTGCCAGCAGGCCCACCGGGAGACAATCCCAAGAGACCCAGTACTTC. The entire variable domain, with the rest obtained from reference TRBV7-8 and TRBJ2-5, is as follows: GAGVSQSPRYKVAKRGQDVALRCDPISGHVSLFWYQQALGQGPEFLTYFQNEAQLDKSGLPSDRFFAERPEGSVSTLKIQRTQQEDSAVYLCASRPTGRQSQETQYFGPGTRLLVL.

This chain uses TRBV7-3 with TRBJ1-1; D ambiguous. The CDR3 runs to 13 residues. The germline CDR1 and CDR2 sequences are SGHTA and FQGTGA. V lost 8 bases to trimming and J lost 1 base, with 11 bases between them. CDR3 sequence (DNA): TGTGCCAGCGGTTCCACGGGGAACACTGAAGCTTTCTTT. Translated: CASGSTGNTEAFF.

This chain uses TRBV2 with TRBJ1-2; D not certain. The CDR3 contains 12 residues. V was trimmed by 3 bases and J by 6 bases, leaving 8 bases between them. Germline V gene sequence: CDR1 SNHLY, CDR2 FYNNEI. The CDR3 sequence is CASSESGDGYTF. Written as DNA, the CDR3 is TGTGCCAGCAGTGAGTCGGGAGATGGCTACACCTTC.

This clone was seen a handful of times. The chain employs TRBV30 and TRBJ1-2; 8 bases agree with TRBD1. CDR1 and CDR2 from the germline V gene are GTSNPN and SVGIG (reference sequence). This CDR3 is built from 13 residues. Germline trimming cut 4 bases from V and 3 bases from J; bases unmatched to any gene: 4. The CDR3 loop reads CAWKDRAHYGYTF. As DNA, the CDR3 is TGTGCCTGGAAGGACAGGGCACACTATGGCTACACCTTC.

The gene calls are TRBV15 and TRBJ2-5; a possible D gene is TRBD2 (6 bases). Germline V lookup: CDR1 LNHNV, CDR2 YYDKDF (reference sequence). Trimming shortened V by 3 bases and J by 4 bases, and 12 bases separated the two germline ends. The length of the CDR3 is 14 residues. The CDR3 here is CATSRGEAGETQYF. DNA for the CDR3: TGTGCCACCAGCAGGGGGGAGGCCGGAGAGACCCAGTACTTC.

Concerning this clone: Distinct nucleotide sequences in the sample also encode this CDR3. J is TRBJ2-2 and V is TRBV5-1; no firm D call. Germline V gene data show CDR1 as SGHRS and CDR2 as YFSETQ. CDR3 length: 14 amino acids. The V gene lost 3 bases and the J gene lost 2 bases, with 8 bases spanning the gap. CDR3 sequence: CASSSGSNTGELFF. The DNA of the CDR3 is TGCGCCAGCAGCTCCGGGTCAAACACCGGGGAGCTGTTTTTT.

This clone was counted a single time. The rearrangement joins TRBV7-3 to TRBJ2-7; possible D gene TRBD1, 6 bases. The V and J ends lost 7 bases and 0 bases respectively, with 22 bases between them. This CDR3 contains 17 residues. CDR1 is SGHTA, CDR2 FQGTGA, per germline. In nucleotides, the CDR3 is TGTGCCAGCACCTTCAATCTCGACAGGCCTAGCTCCTACGAGCAGTACTTC. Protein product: CASTFNLDRPSSYEQYF.

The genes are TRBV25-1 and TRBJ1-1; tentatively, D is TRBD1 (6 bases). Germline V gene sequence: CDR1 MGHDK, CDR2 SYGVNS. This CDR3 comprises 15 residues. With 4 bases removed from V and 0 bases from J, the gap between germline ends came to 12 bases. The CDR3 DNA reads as TGTGCCAGCAGTGCCCGACAGGATATGAACACTGAAGCTTTCTTT. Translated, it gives CASSARQDMNTEAFF.